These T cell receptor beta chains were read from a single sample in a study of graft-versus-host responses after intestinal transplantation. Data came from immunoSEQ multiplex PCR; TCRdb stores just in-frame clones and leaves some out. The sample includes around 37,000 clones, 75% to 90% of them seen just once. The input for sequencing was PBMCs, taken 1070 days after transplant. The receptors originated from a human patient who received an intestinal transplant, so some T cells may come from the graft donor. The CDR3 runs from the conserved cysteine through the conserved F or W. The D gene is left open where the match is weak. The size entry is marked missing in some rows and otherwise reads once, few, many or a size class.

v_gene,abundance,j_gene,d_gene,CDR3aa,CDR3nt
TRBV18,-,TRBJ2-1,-,CASSPQAGSSYNEQFF,TGTGCCAGCTCACCACAGGCGGGCAGCTCCTACAATGAGCAGTTCTTC
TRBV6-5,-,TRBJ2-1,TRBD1,CASSLLGQVKNEQFF,TGTGCCAGCAGCCTCCTTGGACAGGTTAAAAATGAGCAGTTCTTC
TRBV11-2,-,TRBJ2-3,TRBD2,CASSFKLAGSTDTQYF,TGTGCCAGCAGCTTTAAACTAGCGGGATCCACAGATACGCAGTATTTT
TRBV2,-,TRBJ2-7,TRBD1,CASRRGQGAYEQYF,TGTGCCAGCAGACGGGGACAGGGGGCCTACGAGCAGTACTTC
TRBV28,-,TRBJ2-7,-,CASSSARTGHYEQYF,TGTGCCAGCAGTTCCGCAAGAACAGGGCACTACGAGCAGTACTTC
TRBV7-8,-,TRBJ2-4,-,CASSLTRTARDIQYF,TGTGCCAGCAGCTTAACCCGGACAGCTAGGGACATTCAGTACTTC
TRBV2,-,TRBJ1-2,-,CASSEYNIAGGYTF,TGTGCCAGCAGTGAATATAATATCGCGGGTGGCTACACCTTC
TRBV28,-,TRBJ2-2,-,CASSSHRGPGRGGGELFF,TGTGCCAGCAGCAGCCACAGGGGCCCAGGCAGGGGAGGCGGGGAGCTGTTTTTT
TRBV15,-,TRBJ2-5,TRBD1,CATSRDPRQGARGTQYF,TGTGCCACCAGCAGAGATCCCCGACAGGGAGCAAGGGGGACCCAGTACTTC
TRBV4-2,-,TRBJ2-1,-,CASSQEGEQFF,TGTGCCAGCAGCCAAGAGGGGGAGCAGTTCTTC
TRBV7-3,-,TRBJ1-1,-,CASSLRGDRGDTEAFF,TGTGCCAGCAGCTTACGGGGCGACCGCGGGGACACTGAAGCTTTCTTT
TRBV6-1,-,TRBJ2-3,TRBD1,CASTLGQVTDTQYF,TGTGCCAGCACCCTTGGACAGGTGACAGATACGCAGTATTTT
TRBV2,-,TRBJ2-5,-,CASSEQGLYQETQYF,TGTGCCAGCAGTGAACAGGGGTTGTACCAAGAGACCCAGTACTTC
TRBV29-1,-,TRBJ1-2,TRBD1,CSVDWDSFPRGYGYTF,TGCAGCGTTGATTGGGACAGCTTCCCGAGGGGCTATGGCTACACCTTC
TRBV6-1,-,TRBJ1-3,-,CASILGAPWTTIYF,TGTGCCAGCATCCTTGGGGCACCCTGGACCACCATATATTTT
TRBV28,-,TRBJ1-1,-,CASSPGLGAFF,TGTGCCAGCAGTCCGGGTCTCGGTGCTTTCTTT
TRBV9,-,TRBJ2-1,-,CASSVPLAESSYNEQFF,TGTGCCAGCAGCGTACCGCTAGCCGAAAGCTCCTACAATGAGCAGTTCTTC
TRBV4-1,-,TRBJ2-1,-,CASSQAPYNEQFF,TGCGCCAGCAGCCAAGCCCCTTACAATGAGCAGTTCTTC
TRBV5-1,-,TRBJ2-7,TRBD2,CASSRGLAGPSSYEQYF,TGCGCCAGCAGCCGCGGACTAGCGGGACCCTCATCCTACGAGCAGTACTTC
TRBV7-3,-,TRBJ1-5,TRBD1,CASSSPGQANHQPQHF,TGTGCCAGCAGCTCGCCGGGACAGGCGAATCATCAGCCCCAGCATTTT
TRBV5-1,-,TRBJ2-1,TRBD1,CASSWDRVGGNEQFF,TGCGCCAGCAGCTGGGACAGGGTGGGAGGTAATGAGCAGTTCTTC
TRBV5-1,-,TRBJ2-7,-,CASSLGPRGSYEQYF,TGCGCCAGCAGCTTGGGGCCCCGTGGCTCCTACGAGCAGTACTTC
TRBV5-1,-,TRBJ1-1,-,CASSAGHRNTEAFF,TGCGCCAGCAGCGCAGGACATAGGAACACTGAAGCTTTCTTT
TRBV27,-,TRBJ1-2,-,CASSQSGLDGYTF,TGTGCCAGCAGTCAATCTGGATTAGATGGCTACACCTTC
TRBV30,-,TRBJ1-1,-,CAWSAGVGDTEAFF,TGTGCCTGGAGTGCGGGGGTAGGGGACACTGAAGCTTTCTTT
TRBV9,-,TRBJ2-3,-,CASSVSTDTQYF,TGTGCCAGCAGCGTGAGCACAGATACGCAGTATTTT
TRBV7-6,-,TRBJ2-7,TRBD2,CASSHGLAGGPKYEQYF,TGTGCCAGCAGCCATGGACTAGCGGGAGGGCCTAAGTACGAGCAGTACTTC
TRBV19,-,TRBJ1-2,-,CASRTPGATNYGYTF,TGTGCCAGTAGGACTCCAGGGGCCACTAACTATGGCTACACCTTC
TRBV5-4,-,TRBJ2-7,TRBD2,CASSTAGTKNYEQYF,TGTGCCAGCAGCACCGCCGGGACTAAGAACTACGAGCAGTACTTC
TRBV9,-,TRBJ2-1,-,CASSSWAGHNEQFF,TGTGCCAGCAGCTCTTGGGCCGGCCACAATGAGCAGTTCTTC
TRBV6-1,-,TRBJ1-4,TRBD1,CASSATGKGVGEKLFF,TGTGCCAGCAGTGCGACAGGGAAGGGAGTCGGGGAAAAACTGTTTTTT
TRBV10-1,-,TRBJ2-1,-,CASSESAGRINEQFF,TGCGCCAGCAGTGAGTCGGCAGGGAGGATCAATGAGCAGTTCTTC
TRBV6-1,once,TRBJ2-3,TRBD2,CASEASGSPDTQYF,TGTGCCAGCGAGGCTAGCGGGAGCCCAGATACGCAGTATTTT
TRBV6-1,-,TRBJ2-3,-,CASSEASGIGDTQYF,TGTGCCAGCAGTGAAGCGTCCGGTATAGGGGATACGCAGTATTTT
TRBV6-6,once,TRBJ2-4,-,CASRSLTENIQYF,TGTGCCAGCAGAAGCCTGACAGAAAACATTCAGTACTTC
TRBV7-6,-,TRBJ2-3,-,CASSLAWTDTQYF,TGTGCCAGCAGCTTAGCGTGGACAGATACGCAGTATTTT
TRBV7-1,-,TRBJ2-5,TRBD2,CASSLSGMGETQYF,TGTGCCAGCAGCCTTAGCGGGATGGGGGAGACCCAGTACTTC
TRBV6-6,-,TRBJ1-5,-,CASSKGTHQPQHF,TGTGCCAGCAGCAAGGGGACCCATCAGCCCCAGCATTTT
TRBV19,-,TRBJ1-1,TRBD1,CASIRTGGGTEAFF,TGTGCCAGTATCCGTACAGGGGGCGGCACTGAAGCTTTCTTT
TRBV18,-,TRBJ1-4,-,CASSQGYNEKLFF,TGTGCCAGCTCCCAGGGTTACAATGAAAAACTGTTTTTT
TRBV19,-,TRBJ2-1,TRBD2,CASSGRLAGGSSYNEQFF,TGTGCCAGTAGTGGTAGACTAGCGGGGGGAAGCTCCTACAATGAGCAGTTCTTC
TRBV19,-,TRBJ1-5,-,CASRLEGGGGNQPQHF,TGTGCCAGTAGGTTAGAGGGGGGGGGAGGCAATCAGCCCCAGCATTTT
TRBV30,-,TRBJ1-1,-,CAWSPRGEAFF,TGTGCCTGGAGTCCCCGGGGCGAAGCTTTCTTT
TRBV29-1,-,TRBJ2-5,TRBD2,CSVGLAETQYF,TGCAGCGTTGGACTAGCAGAGACCCAGTACTTC
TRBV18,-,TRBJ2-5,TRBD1,CASSTGLGETQYF,TGTGCCAGCTCGACAGGGCTTGGGGAGACCCAGTACTTC
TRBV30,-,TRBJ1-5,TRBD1,CAWSVGTVNQPQHF,TGTGCCTGGAGTGTTGGGACAGTCAATCAGCCCCAGCATTTT
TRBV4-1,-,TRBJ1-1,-,CASSQGVREGSTEAFF,TGCGCCAGCAGCCAGGGGGTCAGGGAAGGTAGCACTGAAGCTTTCTTT
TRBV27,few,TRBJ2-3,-,CASSLPPGGADTQYF,TGTGCCAGCAGTTTACCCCCCGGGGGTGCAGATACGCAGTATTTT
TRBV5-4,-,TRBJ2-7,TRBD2,CASSLSGGGDEQYF,TGTGCCAGCAGCTTGTCGGGAGGGGGTGACGAGCAGTACTTC
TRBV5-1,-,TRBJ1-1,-,CASREDTLLEAFF,TGCGCCAGCCGGGAAGATACCCTACTTGAAGCTTTCTTT
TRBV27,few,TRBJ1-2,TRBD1,CASSLLGQMNYGYTF,TGTGCCAGCAGTTTATTGGGACAGATGAACTATGGCTACACCTTC
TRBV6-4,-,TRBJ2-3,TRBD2,CASSILAGGTDTQYF,TGTGCCAGCAGTATCCTAGCGGGGGGCACAGATACGCAGTATTTT
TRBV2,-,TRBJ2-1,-,CASTPGGLGNEQFF,TGTGCCAGCACACCGGGCGGGTTAGGGAATGAGCAGTTCTTC
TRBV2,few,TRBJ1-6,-,CASSGTEPLHF,TGTGCCAGCAGTGGGACGGAACCCCTCCACTTT
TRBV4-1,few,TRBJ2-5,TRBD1,CASSQDGTVATQYF,TGCGCCAGCAGCCAAGATGGGACAGTAGCGACCCAGTACTTC
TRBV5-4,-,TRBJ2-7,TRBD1,CASSHPPGQGGHEQYF,TGTGCCAGCAGCCACCCCCCGGGACAGGGCGGTCACGAGCAGTACTTC
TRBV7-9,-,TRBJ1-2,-,CASSPGREYGYTF,TGTGCCAGCAGCCCCGGGAGGGAATATGGCTACACCTTC
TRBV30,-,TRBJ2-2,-,CAWRPGLRTGELFF,TGTGCCTGGAGGCCGGGACTGCGCACCGGGGAGCTGTTTTTT
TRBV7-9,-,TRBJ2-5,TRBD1,CASSFGTGGETQYF,TGTGCCAGCAGCTTCGGGACAGGTGGAGAGACCCAGTACTTC
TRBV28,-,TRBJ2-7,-,CASAPGYYEQYF,TGTGCCAGCGCCCCGGGGTACTACGAGCAGTACTTC